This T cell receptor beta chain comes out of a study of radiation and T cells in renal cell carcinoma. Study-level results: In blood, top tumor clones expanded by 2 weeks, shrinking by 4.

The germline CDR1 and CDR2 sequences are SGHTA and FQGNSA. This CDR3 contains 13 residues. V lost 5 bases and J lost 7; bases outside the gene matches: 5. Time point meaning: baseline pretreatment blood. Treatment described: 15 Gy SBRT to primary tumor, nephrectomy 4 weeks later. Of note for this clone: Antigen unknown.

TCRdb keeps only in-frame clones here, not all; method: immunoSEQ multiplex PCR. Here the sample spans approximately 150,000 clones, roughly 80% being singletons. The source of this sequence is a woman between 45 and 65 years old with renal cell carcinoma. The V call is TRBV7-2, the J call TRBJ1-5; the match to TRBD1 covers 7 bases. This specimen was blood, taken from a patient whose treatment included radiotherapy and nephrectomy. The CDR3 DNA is TGTGCCAGCAGCCCCAGGGGGAGCCAGCCCCAGCATTTT. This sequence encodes CASSPRGSQPQHF.